Below are 16 T cell receptor beta chains sequenced from a single sample in a study of identifying expanded T cells in peripheral blood. Profiling relied on immunoSEQ multiplex PCR, and the TCRdb table lists in-frame clones only, not all of them. The table records under 90,000 clones, 89% of them present only once. The sequenced sample consisted of blood. These receptor sequences come from a person aged 18-69 years in good health.

CDR3 loop: CASSYTGEGNQPQHF. CDR3 in DNA: TGTGCCAGCAGTTACACAGGTGAGGGGAATCAGCCCCAGCATTTT. This chain connects TRBV6-5 to TRBJ1-5; possibly TRBD1 for D (5 bases). The V end lost 2 bases, the J end lost 4 bases, and 12 bases lay between the germline ends. CDR1 MNHEY and CDR2 SVGAGI come from the germline V gene. This CDR3 has 15 amino acids.

The chain links TRBV10-3 to TRBJ2-1; 10 bases map to TRBD1. The J segment lost 7 bases and the V segment lost 8 bases, leaving 5 bases of the junction unmatched. The CDR3 loop spans 13 amino acids. Germline CDR1 is ENHRY and CDR2 is SYGVKD. CDR3 sequence: CAIRDRGRNEQFF. Written as DNA, the CDR3 is TGTGCCATCCGGGACAGGGGTAGGAATGAGCAGTTCTTC.

As for this clone: The same CDR3 also results from other DNA sequences found in this sample. The genes are TRBV6-5 and TRBJ1-2, with D perhaps matching TRBD1 (5 bases). The CDR3 is 15 residues long. The V end lost 8 bases, the J end lost 8 bases, and 24 bases lay between the germline ends. Germline V gene sequence: CDR1 MNHEY, CDR2 SVGAGI. The CDR3 here is CASSTIIGDRGGYTF. CDR3 nucleotide sequence: TGTGCCAGCTCGACCATAATCGGGGACCGGGGGGGCTACACCTTC.

This rearrangement joins TRBV7-6 to TRBJ2-7, with D possibly matching TRBD2 (6 bases). V was pared by 6 bases and J by 1 base, with 10 bases between. The germline V gene has CDR1 SGHVS and CDR2 FNYEAQ. The CDR3 spans 13 residues. The CDR3 DNA sequence: TGTGCCAGCAGGGAGGGCCCATCCTACGAGCAGTACTTC. Amino acids: CASREGPSYEQYF. The entire variable domain, with the rest obtained from reference TRBV7-6 and TRBJ2-7, is as follows: GAGVSQSPRYKVTKRGQDVALRCDPISGHVSLYWYRQALGQGPEFLTYFNYEAQQDKSGLPNDRFSAERPEGSISTLTIQRTEQRDSAMYRCASREGPSYEQYFGPGTRLTVT.

This clone has a single count. This rearrangement joins TRBV29-1 to TRBJ2-1; 7 bases are a match to TRBD1. V lost 6 bases to trimming and J lost 6 bases; unmatched junction nucleotides: 8. This CDR3 is 13 amino acids long. Per the germline V gene, CDR1 is SQVTM and CDR2 is ANQGSEA. CDR3 residues: CSVRQGSGNEQFF. Here the CDR3 DNA reads TGCAGCGTGAGACAGGGATCGGGCAATGAGCAGTTCTTC.

The rearrangement uses TRBV7-9 and TRBJ2-2; D gene uncertain. CDR3 length: 14 amino acids. Between the trimmed V and J ends, which lost 1 base and 8 bases, there was a span of 11 bases. CDR1 and CDR2 from the germline V gene are SEHNR and FQNEAQ (reference sequence). The DNA for the CDR3 is TGTGCCAGCAGCTTAGTAGAAGTCCTGGGGGAGCTGTTTTTT. Amino acids: CASSLVEVLGELFF.

This clone has a single count. The V and J genes are TRBV5-1 and TRBJ1-5; D gene uncertain. V was trimmed by 0 bases and J by 4 bases, leaving 5 bases between them. Germline CDR1 SGHRS, CDR2 YFSETQ. The CDR3 length is 13 residues. This chain's CDR3 is CASSLVGNQPQHF. CDR3 coding DNA: TGCGCCAGCAGCTTGGTGGGAAATCAGCCCCAGCATTTT.

This chain uses TRBV6-5 with TRBJ2-7; D not certain. Trimming pared 4 bases from V and 9 bases from J, leaving 16 bases between. The CDR3 contains 13 residues. Germline-derived CDR1 and CDR2 are MNHEY and SVGAGI. CDR3 residues: CASSFVPGFGQYF. CDR3 coding DNA: TGTGCCAGCAGTTTTGTCCCGGGCTTCGGGCAGTACTTC.

The chain uses TRBV5-5 and TRBJ2-1, with TRBD1 matching over 7 bases. This CDR3 contains 15 residues. Germline values: CDR1 SGHKS, CDR2 YYEKEE (reference sequence). V shed 4 bases and J 1 base; nucleotides not matched to a gene: 5. The CDR3 DNA is TGTGCCAGCAGCACTCGACAGGGTTCCTACAATGAGCAGTTCTTC. Protein sequence: CASSTRQGSYNEQFF. The variable domain in full, completed from reference TRBV5-5 and TRBJ2-1, reads DAGVTQSPTHLIKTRGQQVTLRCSPISGHKSVSWYQQVLGQGPQFIFQYYEKEERGRGNFPDRFSARQFPNYSSELNVNALLLGDSALYLCASSTRQGSYNEQFFGPGTRLTVL.

The rearrangement links TRBV5-4 to TRBJ2-3; no clear D. Trimming cost V 2 bases and J 3 bases, with 13 bases left between them. Germline V gene lookup returns CDR1 SGHNT and CDR2 YYREEE (reference sequence). There are 15 residues in the CDR3. CDR3: CASSFQTNPTDTQYF. Here the CDR3 DNA reads TGTGCCAGCAGCTTCCAGACCAACCCGACAGATACGCAGTATTTT.

CDR3 sequence (DNA): TGTGCCAGCAGTTTGGGGGGTAGCCGCTCCTACGAGCAGTACTTC. Amino acids: CASSLGGSRSYEQYF. The chain joins TRBV28 to TRBJ2-7; tentatively, D is TRBD2 (6 bases). The V end lost 3 bases, the J end lost 0 bases, and 12 bases lay between the germline ends. This CDR3 contains 15 residues. Looked up from germline, CDR1 is MDHEN and CDR2 is SYDVKM.

This sequence joins TRBV9 and TRBJ2-2; possibly TRBD2 for D (5 bases). CDR1 and CDR2 from the germline V gene are SGDLS and YYNGEE. V was clipped by 0 bases and J by 9 bases, with 9 bases between them. CDR3 length: 13 amino acids. Here the CDR3 reads CASSVGGSRELFF. The CDR3 nucleotides read TGTGCCAGCAGCGTAGGCGGGTCGAGGGAGCTGTTTTTT.

The chain links TRBV21-1 to TRBJ2-2; TRBD1, the table's D call, lacks a check against the DNA. TRBV21-1 is a pseudogene. This CDR3 contains 14 residues. The CDR3 region has the DNA TGTGCCAGCAGCCCAGGGACATCCAGCGGGGAGCTGTTTTTT. Protein sequence: CASSPGTSSGELFF.

The J gene is TRBJ2-5, the V gene TRBV5-6; D uncertain. Germline assignment: CDR1 SGHDT and CDR2 YYEEEE. With 0 bases removed from V and 7 bases from J, the gap between germline ends came to 4 bases. CDR3 length: 11 amino acids. The CDR3 sequence: CASSLGLTQYF. CDR3 nucleotides: TGTGCCAGCAGCTTGGGCCTGACCCAGTACTTC. Drawing the rest from reference TRBV5-6 and TRBJ2-5, the complete variable domain is DAGVTQSPTHLIKTRGQQVTLRCSPKSGHDTVSWYQQALGQGPQFIFQYYEEEERQRGNFPDRFSGHQFPNYSSELNVNALLLGDSALYLCASSLGLTQYFGPGTRLLVL.

This clone was observed a handful of times. The chain carries TRBV5-1 and TRBJ2-1; 8 bases fit TRBD2. Germline CDR1 reads SGHRS; CDR2 reads YFSETQ. The junction had 3 bases not matched to a gene; V was cut back by 2 bases and J by 5 bases. This CDR3 region has 14 residues. The CDR3 reads CASSLTSGHNEQFF. The CDR3 DNA reads TGCGCCAGCAGCTTAACTAGCGGCCACAATGAGCAGTTCTTC.

This rearrangement joins TRBV4-1 to TRBJ2-2; 11 nucleotides match TRBD2. In germline, CDR1 is MGHRA, CDR2 YSYEKL. Germline trimming cut 4 bases from V and 8 bases from J; bases unmatched to any gene: 12. The CDR3 runs to 17 residues. This chain's CDR3 is CASSPLFTSGSRGELFF. DNA for the CDR3: TGCGCCAGCAGCCCCCTTTTCACTAGCGGGAGTAGAGGGGAGCTGTTTTTT.